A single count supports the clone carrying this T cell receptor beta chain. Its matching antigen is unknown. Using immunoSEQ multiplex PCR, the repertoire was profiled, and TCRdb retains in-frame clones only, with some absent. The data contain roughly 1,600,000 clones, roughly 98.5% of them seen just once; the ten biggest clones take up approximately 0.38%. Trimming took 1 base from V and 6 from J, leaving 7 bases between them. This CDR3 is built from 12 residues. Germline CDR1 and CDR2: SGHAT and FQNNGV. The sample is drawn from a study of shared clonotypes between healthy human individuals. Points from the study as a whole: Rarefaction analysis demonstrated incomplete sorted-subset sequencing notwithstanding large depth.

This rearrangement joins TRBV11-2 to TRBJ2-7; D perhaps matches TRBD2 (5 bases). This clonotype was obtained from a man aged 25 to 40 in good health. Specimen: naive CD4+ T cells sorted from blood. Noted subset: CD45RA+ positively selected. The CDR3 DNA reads TGTGCCAGCAGCTTAGCCCGGGGCGAGCAGTACTTC. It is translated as CASSLARGEQYF.